Below are 30 T cell receptor beta chains sequenced from a single sample in a study of T-cell memory formation after mild COVID-19. TCRdb reprocessed the 5' RACE reads via MiXCR and lists one record per CDR3 protein. The sample holds roughly 51,000 distinct CDR3 sequences; about 7.3% are singletons and the top ten take roughly 1.4%. Input material: PBMCs or a T cell subset sorted from them (not recorded which). The source is a man aged 18 to 35 who had mild COVID-19 (a few samples of this study predate the infection). Cell type and time point are not known.

There are a few counts of this clonotype. The chain employs TRBV12-5 and TRBJ1-6; unclear D gene. The CDR3 covers 15 residues. V lost 9 bases and J 4 bases, leaving 16 bases between the germline ends. Germline CDR1 is LGHNT and CDR2 is FRNRAP. CDR3 in DNA: TGTGCTAGCCCGCTCGCGGCCGATTATAATTCACCCCTCCACTTT. Its translation: CASPLAADYNSPLHF.

This clonotype showed up many times. CDR3 sequence: CASGPGQRDEKLFF. The CDR3 DNA reads TGCGCCAGCGGCCCGGGACAGCGTGATGAAAAACTGTTTTTT. V is TRBV5-1 and J is TRBJ1-4; 7 bases match TRBD1. Losses at the gene ends were 7 bases for V and 6 bases for J; bases not matched to a gene: 9. From germline, CDR1 is SGHRS and CDR2 YFSETQ. This CDR3 region has 14 residues.

This clonotype was seen ten or more times. This chain uses TRBV4-3 with TRBJ1-4; D uncertain. CDR1 and CDR2 from the germline V gene are LGHNA and YSLEER. This CDR3 spans 16 amino acids. Deletions cut 0 bases from V and 0 bases from J, with 8 bases between. The CDR3 is CASSQEQLATNEKLFF. The CDR3 DNA is TGCGCCAGCAGCCAAGAACAGCTTGCAACTAATGAAAAACTGTTTTTT.

The chain links TRBV5-1 to TRBJ2-5; maybe TRBD2 (7 bases). CDR3 size: 13 residues. The V and J ends lost 2 bases and 3 bases respectively, with 8 bases between them. The germline V gene has CDR1 SGHRS and CDR2 YFSETQ. CDR3 coding DNA: TGCGCCAGCAGCTTAGGGGGGGAAGAGACCCAGTACTTC. It codes for CASSLGGEETQYF. Based on the CDR3 plus reference TRBV5-1 and TRBJ2-5, the full variable domain is KAGVTQTPRYLIKTRGQQVTLSCSPISGHRSVSWYQQTPGQGLQFLFEYFSETQRNKGNFPGRFSGRQFSNSRSEMNVSTLELGDSALYLCASSLGGEETQYFGPGTRLLVL.

The chain employs TRBV15 and TRBJ2-3; D is unclear. Trimming pared 0 bases from V and 6 bases from J, leaving 7 bases between. Germline V gene lookup returns CDR1 LNHNV and CDR2 YYDKDF (reference sequence). The CDR3 sequence is 13 residues long. Here the CDR3 reads CATSREASDTQYF. The CDR3 DNA reads as TGTGCCACCAGCAGAGAGGCCAGCGATACGCAGTATTTT. Drawing the rest from reference TRBV15 and TRBJ2-3, the complete variable domain is DAMVIQNPRYQVTQFGKPVTLSCSQTLNHNVMYWYQQKSSQAPKLLFHYYDKDFNNEADTPDNFQSRRPNTSFCFLDIRSPGLGDTAMYLCATSREASDTQYFGPGTRLTVL.

This clonotype was counted ten times or more. This sequence joins TRBV7-9 and TRBJ1-1; no reliable D call. The germline CDR1 and CDR2 sequences are SEHNR and FQNEAQ (reference sequence). This CDR3 spans 15 amino acids. Trimming pared 2 bases from V and 7 bases from J, leaving 17 bases between. CDR3 nucleotide sequence: TGTGCCAGCAGCTTAAGTCCGCGGACTGTCAGTGAAGCTTTCTTT. Its protein is CASSLSPRTVSEAFF. Full variable domain (rest looked up from reference TRBV7-9 and TRBJ1-1): DTGVSQNPRHKITKRGQNVTFRCDPISEHNRLYWYRQTLGQGPEFLTYFQNEAQLEKSRLLSDRFSAERPKGSFSTLEIQRTEQGDSAMYLCASSLSPRTVSEAFFGQGTRLTVV.

This clonotype was seen only once. V is TRBV6-1 and J is TRBJ2-7; no reliable D call. Looked up from germline, CDR1 is MNHNS and CDR2 is SASEGT. This CDR3 region has 15 residues. Trimming took off 3 bases at V and 0 bases at J, with 12 bases between the two ends. This CDR3 is CASSDPQRSSYEQYF. DNA for the CDR3: TGTGCCAGCAGTGACCCGCAGAGGAGCTCCTACGAGCAGTACTTC.

This clonotype was seen only a few times. The V and J genes are TRBV20-1 and TRBJ2-3, with a possible D match to TRBD1 (8 bases). Germline V gene sequence: CDR1 DFQATT, CDR2 SNEGSKA (reference sequence). Trimming left V 1 base short and J 1 base short, with 18 bases between. The CDR3 has 17 residues. The CDR3 reads CSARALGQGGRTDTQYF. Here the CDR3 DNA reads TGCAGTGCTAGAGCTCTTGGACAGGGAGGGCGCACAGATACGCAGTATTTT.

This clonotype has more than one count but fewer than ten. V and J are TRBV9 and TRBJ2-3; 12 bases match TRBD1. CDR1 and CDR2 from the germline V gene are SGDLS and YYNGEE. The CDR3 sequence is 17 residues long. Trimming cost V 0 bases and J 1 base; bases outside gene matches: 3. This CDR3 reads CASSVGRDRGRTDTQYF. The CDR3 DNA reads TGTGCCAGCAGCGTAGGCCGGGACAGGGGGCGCACAGATACGCAGTATTTT.

This clonotype has just a few counts. V usage is TRBV10-1 and J usage is TRBJ1-5; D gene ambiguous. V was clipped by 7 bases and J by 1 base, with 11 bases between them. The CDR3 totals 14 residues. Per germline, CDR1 WNHNN and CDR2 SYGVQD (reference sequence). This CDR3 reads CASMGGRSNQPQHF. For the CDR3, the DNA is TGCGCCAGCATGGGTGGTCGGAGCAATCAGCCCCAGCATTTT.

This clonotype was seen a handful of times. The rearrangement joins TRBV18 to TRBJ2-5; no firm D call. Germline CDR1 reads KGHSH; CDR2 reads LQKENI. Trimming took off 2 bases at V and 7 bases at J, with 8 bases between the two ends. The CDR3 spans 12 residues. The CDR3 spells CASSPTKGTQYF. CDR3 sequence (DNA): TGTGCCAGCTCACCAACGAAGGGGACCCAGTACTTC.

The J gene is TRBJ2-4, the V gene TRBV12-5, with D hard to call. In germline, CDR1 is LGHNT, CDR2 FRNRAP. Between the trimmed V and J ends, which lost 11 bases and 1 base, there was a span of 12 bases. This CDR3 contains 13 residues. Written as DNA, the CDR3 is TGTGCTTCCGGGCTTGGGGCCAAAAACATTCAGTACTTC. Residues: CASGLGAKNIQYF.

The chain joins TRBV5-1 to TRBJ1-6, with 8 positions matching TRBD1. Germline CDR1 is SGHRS and CDR2 is YFSETQ. The CDR3 has 15 amino acids. J gave up 4 bases and V 4 bases, and 4 bases lay outside the gene matches. For the CDR3, the DNA is TGCGCCAGCAGCCTACGGACAGGGTATAATTCACCCCTCCACTTT. Its translation: CASSLRTGYNSPLHF.

In this sample, this clonotype turned up a few times. The rearrangement uses TRBV20-1 and TRBJ2-5; 9 positions agree with TRBD2. The CDR3 consists of 16 residues. Germline trimming cut 3 bases from V and 5 bases from J; bases unmatched to any gene: 13. Germline V gene lookup returns CDR1 DFQATT and CDR2 SNEGSKA (reference sequence). The CDR3 nucleotides are TGCAGTGCTAGTAGCCCCCGTACTAGCGGGCCCGAGACCCAGTACTTC. This translates into CSASSPRTSGPETQYF.

This clonotype has ten or more counts. The J gene is TRBJ2-3, the V gene TRBV5-6; TRBD2 might be the D (5 bases). Trimming removed 7 bases from V and 1 base from J, with 7 bases in between. CDR1 and CDR2 from the germline V gene are SGHDT and YYEEEE. The CDR3 length is 12 residues. CDR3 bases: TGTGCCAGCTGGCGGGGCACAGATACGCAGTATTTT. It translates to CASWRGTDTQYF.

This clonotype is medium-sized within its sample. In nucleotides, the CDR3 is TGTGCCAGCAGCCAAGAATACGCACCCTCTCTTTCCTACGAGCAGTACTTC. This encodes CASSQEYAPSLSYEQYF. The J gene is TRBJ2-7, the V gene TRBV4-2; no definite D call. Germline V gene sequence: CDR1 LGHNA, CDR2 YNFKEQ. The CDR3 has 17 residues. The V end was cut by 0 bases, the J end by 1 base, with 16 bases between.

Many counts were recorded for this clonotype. J is TRBJ2-1 and V is TRBV10-3; 12 positions match TRBD2. The V and J ends lost 6 bases and 6 bases, in that order; junction bases with no gene match: 3. CDR3 length: 14 amino acids. Looked up from germline, CDR1 is ENHRY and CDR2 is SYGVKD. This CDR3 is CAIRASGGANEQFF. In nucleotides, the CDR3 is TGTGCCATCAGGGCTAGCGGGGGGGCCAATGAGCAGTTCTTC.

This clonotype has at least ten counts. The J gene is TRBJ2-5, the V gene TRBV5-1; TRBD1 is a possible D gene (6 bases). The V end lost 0 bases, the J end lost 5 bases, and 17 bases lay between the germline ends. Germline lookup yields CDR1 SGHRS and CDR2 YFSETQ. This CDR3 has 16 amino acids. The CDR3 DNA follows: TGCGCCAGCAGCTTGGACCTAGGACAGATTTGGGAGACCCAGTACTTC. As protein: CASSLDLGQIWETQYF.

This CDR3 reads CSARGTGYADTQYF. In DNA, the CDR3 is TGCAGTGCTAGAGGGACAGGGTACGCAGATACGCAGTATTTT. The chain combines TRBV20-1 with TRBJ2-3; 8 bases line up with TRBD1. Germline V gene lookup returns CDR1 DFQATT and CDR2 SNEGSKA (reference sequence). Trimming at V came to 1 base and at J to 4 bases, leaving 4 bases not matched to a gene. The CDR3 extends over 14 amino acids.

Only a few counts were recorded for this clonotype. The chain carries TRBV7-8 and TRBJ2-3, with D possibly called TRBD1 or TRBD2 (5 bases each). CDR1 SGHVS and CDR2 FQNEAQ come from the germline V gene. V was pared by 0 bases and J by 3 bases, with 10 bases between. The CDR3 runs to 15 residues. The CDR3 here is CASSLAWGKTDTQYF. The CDR3 nucleotides are TGTGCCAGCAGCTTAGCCTGGGGGAAGACAGATACGCAGTATTTT.

The chain recombines TRBV5-1 with TRBJ2-6; unclear D gene. The germline V gene encodes CDR1 SGHRS and CDR2 YFSETQ. V was shortened by 0 bases and J by 1 base, with 5 bases between the two germline ends. The CDR3 length is 15 residues. CDR3 sequence (DNA): TGCGCCAGCAGCTTGGCCGCGTCTGGGGCCAACGTCCTGACTTTC. Amino acids: CASSLAASGANVLTF.

Many counts were recorded for this clonotype. V gene TRBV20-1 combines with J gene TRBJ1-2; unclear D gene. The CDR3 covers 13 residues. Germline V lookup: CDR1 DFQATT, CDR2 SNEGSKA (reference sequence). V lost 6 bases and J 6 bases, leaving 17 bases between the germline ends. The CDR3 DNA reads TGCAGTGCCAGATCTGGATTGAGGCATGGCTACACCTTC. Amino acid sequence: CSARSGLRHGYTF.

This clonotype appeared many times. This sequence joins TRBV7-9 and TRBJ2-5; D gene unclear. The V end was cut by 5 bases, the J end by 3 bases, with 10 bases between. The CDR3 covers 13 residues. Germline V gives CDR1 SEHNR, CDR2 FQNEAQ (reference sequence). The CDR3 DNA reads TGTGCCAGCAGCCTACTGGATAAAGAGACCCAGTACTTC. Translated, it gives CASSLLDKETQYF.

The chain recombines TRBV20-1 with TRBJ1-1; D may be TRBD1 (5 bases). V was trimmed by 6 bases and J by 1 base, leaving 15 bases between them. Germline CDR1 DFQATT, CDR2 SNEGSKA (reference sequence). The length of the CDR3 is 14 residues. The CDR3 region is CSALDWQGNTEAFF. The CDR3 bases are TGCAGTGCATTGGATTGGCAGGGGAACACTGAAGCTTTCTTT.

V usage is TRBV20-1 and J usage is TRBJ2-5, with TRBD2 matching 14 bases. CDR1 is DFQATT, CDR2 SNEGSKA, per germline (reference sequence). This CDR3 region has 19 residues. The trim removed 6 bases at V and 5 bases at J, leaving 20 bases unmatched. The CDR3 DNA is TGCAGTGCCCCCTTTAGATCTGGACTAGCGGGGGGCCTGGGGGAGACCCAGTACTTC. Translation gives CSAPFRSGLAGGLGETQYF.

Only a few counts were recorded for this clonotype. The chain has TRBV15 and TRBJ2-1; perhaps D is TRBD1 or TRBD2 (5 bases each). The CDR3 extends over 17 amino acids. CDR1 LNHNV and CDR2 YYDKDF come from the germline V gene (reference sequence). The V and J ends lost 3 bases and 9 bases respectively, with 24 bases between them. The CDR3 DNA reads TGTGCCACCAGCAGGGAGCTGGGGGTGCAGCAGTTAAGTGAGCAGTTCTTC. Translation: CATSRELGVQQLSEQFF.

CDR3 DNA: TGTGCCAGCAGCCAAGGCCCGGGACAGGACTATGGCTACACCTTC. Amino acid sequence: CASSQGPGQDYGYTF. The chain couples TRBV3-1 to TRBJ1-2; 8 bases match TRBD1. The germline V gene encodes CDR1 LGHDT and CDR2 YNNKEL (reference sequence). The CDR3 runs to 15 residues. Trimming cost V 1 base and J 3 bases; bases outside gene matches: 4.

This clonotype has a handful of counts. This chain links TRBV7-9 with TRBJ2-5; the match to TRBD1 covers 7 bases. There are 11 residues in the CDR3. The junction had 3 bases not matched to a gene; V was cut back by 9 bases and J by 5 bases. Germline V CDR1 and CDR2: SEHNR, FQNEAQ (reference sequence). Written as DNA, the CDR3 is TGTGCCAGTGGGACAGTGGAGACCCAGTACTTC. Translating it yields CASGTVETQYF.

The chain employs TRBV5-1 and TRBJ2-1; D is uncertain. Germline V gene data show CDR1 as SGHRS and CDR2 as YFSETQ. The CDR3 has 13 amino acids. V lost 4 bases and J lost 9, with 14 bases in between. The CDR3 here is CASSPGLVGEQFF. In nucleotides, the CDR3 is TGCGCCAGCAGCCCCGGGCTAGTAGGTGAGCAGTTCTTC.

This clonotype was found a few times. The V and J genes are TRBV29-1 and TRBJ1-3; D may be TRBD1 (6 bases). Trimming left V 5 bases short and J 7 bases short, with 15 bases between. CDR1 and CDR2 (germline): SQVTM, ANQGSEA. The CDR3 has 13 amino acids. The CDR3 sequence is CSVRTAERNTIYF. The CDR3 nucleotides read TGCAGCGTTCGGACAGCTGAACGTAACACCATATATTTT.